This entry concerns a single TCR beta chain. As processed by the authors: Reference gene primer amplification in the assay estimated nucleated cell counts. Data came from immunoSEQ multiplex PCR; TCRdb stores just in-frame clones and leaves some out. That table is the source of V, J and clone size, and D and trimming were worked out from the DNA. The table lists tens of thousands of clones, 80% to 90% of them singletons, with around 9.9% in the top ten. The data derive from a study of blood T cell repertoires in COVID-19. Study summary: Donors in the United States, Italy and Spain gave samples during acute or convalescent COVID-19. T cells, B-cell-depleted T cells, or PBMCs supplied cDNA or gDNA.

CDR1 is KGHSH, CDR2 LQKENI, per germline. The CDR3 loop spans 15 amino acids. Trimming cost V 3 bases and J 5 bases; bases outside gene matches: 7. Sample: peripheral blood. The clonotype comes from a man aged 65 to 85 with active or convalescent COVID-19. The gene calls are TRBV18 and TRBJ2-5; TRBD1 matches at 9 bases. CDR3 region: CASSPPGQGLETQYF. The CDR3 DNA follows: TGTGCCAGCTCACCTCCGGGACAGGGATTGGAGACCCAGTACTTC. Full variable domain (remainder filled in from reference TRBV18 and TRBJ2-5): NAGVMQNPRHLVRRRGQEARLRCSPMKGHSHVYWYRQLPEEGLKFMVYLQKENIIDESGMPKERFSAEFPKEGPSILRIQQVVRGDSAAYFCASSPPGQGLETQYFGPGTRLLVL.